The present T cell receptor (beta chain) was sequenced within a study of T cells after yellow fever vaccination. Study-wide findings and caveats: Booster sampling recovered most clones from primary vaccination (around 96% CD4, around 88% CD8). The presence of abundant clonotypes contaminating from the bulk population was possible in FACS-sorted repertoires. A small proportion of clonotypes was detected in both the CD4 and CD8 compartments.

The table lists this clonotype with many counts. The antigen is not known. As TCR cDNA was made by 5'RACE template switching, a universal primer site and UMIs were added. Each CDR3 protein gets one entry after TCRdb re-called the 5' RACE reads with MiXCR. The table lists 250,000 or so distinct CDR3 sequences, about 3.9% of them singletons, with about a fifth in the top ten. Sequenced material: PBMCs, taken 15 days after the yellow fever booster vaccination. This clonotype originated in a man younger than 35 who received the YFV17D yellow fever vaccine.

The CDR3 DNA is TGTGCCAGCAGAGGGACAGGTAGCGAAGCTTTCTTT. It specifies CASRGTGSEAFF. The chain has TRBV2 and TRBJ1-1; 8 bases match TRBD1. The CDR3 runs to 12 residues. V dropped 6 bases and J dropped 8; count of bases not matched to a gene: 5. CDR1 is SNHLY, CDR2 FYNNEI, per germline.